What follows are 14 T cell receptor beta chains derived from one specimen sequenced in a study of blood T cell repertoires in COVID-19. Data came from immunoSEQ multiplex PCR; TCRdb stores just in-frame clones and leaves some out. The top ten clones hold about 2% of a sample with about 240,000 clones, about four fifths of them seen once. Material for sequencing was peripheral blood. The receptors shown here come from a man between 25 and 39 years old who had recovered from COVID-19.

The chain has TRBV10-3 and TRBJ2-2; TRBD1 aligns across 7 bases. After removal of 0 bases from V and 7 bases from J, the junction contained 2 bases not matched to a gene. The CDR3 covers 14 residues. Per germline, CDR1 ENHRY and CDR2 SYGVKD. The CDR3 loop is CAISESTGLGELFF. In DNA form, the CDR3 reads TGTGCCATCAGTGAGTCGACAGGGCTCGGGGAGCTGTTTTTT.

This clone was recorded only once. The CDR3 here is CASQQSDLSTEAFF. For the CDR3, the DNA is TGTGCCAGCCAACAGTCCGATCTGAGCACTGAAGCTTTCTTT. The genes are TRBV25-1 and TRBJ1-1, with D unclear. CDR3 length: 14 amino acids. V lost 8 bases and J 4 bases, leaving 17 bases between the germline ends. Per germline, CDR1 MGHDK and CDR2 SYGVNS.

J is TRBJ2-2 and V is TRBV7-8, with D tentatively TRBD2 (5 bases). There are 15 residues in the CDR3. CDR1 and CDR2 (germline): SGHVS, FQNEAQ. V lost 0 bases and J lost 4, with 9 bases in between. The CDR3 nucleotides are TGTGCCAGCAGCTTAGCTTCGGCGGGCACCGGGGAGCTGTTTTTT. Encoded protein: CASSLASAGTGELFF.

J is TRBJ2-2 and V is TRBV12-5; 8 nucleotides agree with TRBD1. V shed 0 bases, J shed 7 bases, and the junction held 1 base outside the gene matches. Germline V gives CDR1 LGHNT, CDR2 FRNRAP. The CDR3 is 14 residues long. CDR3: CASGLVQGVGELFF. CDR3 coding DNA: TGTGCTAGTGGTTTGGTACAGGGGGTCGGGGAGCTGTTTTTT.

The V call is TRBV5-6, the J call TRBJ2-7; 7 positions match TRBD1. J gave up 7 bases and V 4 bases, and 11 bases lay outside the gene matches. The CDR3 is made up of 14 amino acids. CDR1 is SGHDT and CDR2 is YYEEEE in the germline V gene. For the CDR3, the DNA is TGTGCCAGCAGCGAAGGACAGGATCTCCCTGAGCAGTACTTC. Amino acids: CASSEGQDLPEQYF.

This chain connects TRBV5-4 to TRBJ1-1, with D possibly TRBD1 on 5 matching bases. CDR1 is SGHNT and CDR2 is YYREEE in the germline V gene (reference sequence). The V end lost 4 bases, the J end lost 0 bases, and 16 bases lay between the germline ends. This CDR3 comprises 16 residues. CDR3 sequence (DNA): TGTGCCAGCAGCACGGGGGTCGGGGAGATGAACACTGAAGCTTTCTTT. It encodes CASSTGVGEMNTEAFF.

The chain is built from TRBV9 and TRBJ1-6, with D possibly TRBD1 on 5 matching bases. The ends were cut back, 0 bases at V and 11 bases at J, with 12 bases in the middle. Germline V gene data show CDR1 as SGDLS and CDR2 as YYNGEE. This CDR3 comprises 14 residues. As DNA, the CDR3 is TGTGCCAGCAGCGTAGAGGCAGGGTGGACACCCCTCCACTTT. It translates to CASSVEAGWTPLHF.

This chain uses TRBV19 with TRBJ1-5; D ambiguous. This CDR3 is 12 amino acids long. CDR1 is LNHDA, CDR2 SQIVND, per germline (reference sequence). Trimming took off 5 bases at V and 4 bases at J, with 6 bases between the two ends. CDR3 sequence reads: CASSSLNQPQHF. CDR3 nucleotides: TGTGCCAGTAGTTCCCTAAATCAGCCCCAGCATTTT.

This clone was picked up a small number of times. The chain employs TRBV19 and TRBJ1-6, with TRBD1 matching 7 bases. Germline loops: CDR1 LNHDA, CDR2 SQIVND (reference sequence). The CDR3 sequence is 15 residues long. V lost 6 bases, J lost 9 bases, and 11 bases stayed unmatched. CDR3 coding DNA: TGTGCCAGTAGAGTTCGACAGGGCATTATTTCACCCCTCCACTTT. Protein: CASRVRQGIISPLHF.

The rearrangement links TRBV7-8 to TRBJ2-1; perhaps TRBD2 as D (7 bases). Deletions cut 5 bases from V and 6 bases from J, with 20 bases between. Germline V gives CDR1 SGHVS, CDR2 FQNEAQ. This CDR3 region has 16 residues. CDR3 bases: TGTGCCAGCAGCCCGAAGGGGGGGGGCGCGGGCAATGAGCAGTTCTTC. This gives the protein CASSPKGGGAGNEQFF.

CDR3 amino acids: CASSQGEVGGDGYTF. CDR3 nucleotides: TGTGCCAGCAGCCAAGGTGAAGTCGGGGGTGATGGCTACACCTTC. The chain employs TRBV6-5 and TRBJ1-2; D is possibly TRBD1 (5 bases). Germline V lookup: CDR1 MNHEY, CDR2 SVGAGI. Trimming took off 6 bases at V and 6 bases at J, with 20 bases between the two ends. The CDR3 covers 15 residues.

V gene TRBV11-3 combines with J gene TRBJ1-1, with unresolved D. V was shortened by 0 bases and J by 4 bases, with 15 bases between the two germline ends. Germline V lookup: CDR1 SGHNT, CDR2 YENEEA. The CDR3 sequence is 16 residues long. The CDR3 protein is CASSLEVVFRRTEAFF. The CDR3, as DNA: TGTGCCAGCAGCTTAGAGGTAGTCTTCAGGCGCACTGAAGCTTTCTTT.

J is TRBJ1-2 and V is TRBV29-1, with D tentatively TRBD1 (5 bases). The CDR3 is 12 residues long. Germline assignment: CDR1 SQVTM and CDR2 ANQGSEA. V was clipped by 3 bases and J by 7 bases, with 12 bases between them. CDR3 sequence (DNA): TGCAGCGTTGAGGGGAGGGGAGGTGGCTACACCTTC. Its protein product is CSVEGRGGGYTF.

J is TRBJ2-7 and V is TRBV5-5, with 8 nucleotides matching TRBD1. Germline CDR1 SGHKS, CDR2 YYEKEE (reference sequence). With 3 bases clipped from V and 6 bases from J, the junction kept 8 bases outside the gene matches. CDR3 length: 14 residues. The CDR3 region is CASSSTDRVPEQYF. For the CDR3, the DNA is TGTGCCAGCAGCTCGACGGACAGGGTCCCCGAGCAGTACTTC.